The 7 T cell receptor beta chains below come from one sample, sequenced in a study of identical twins. TCRdb recomputed calls from the 5' RACE reads with MiXCR, one row per CDR3 protein. The repertoire has 350,000 to 450,000 distinct CDR3 sequences, roughly 18% of them found once; the top ten carry roughly 12%. The specimen sequenced was naive T cells sorted from blood. These receptors came from a man between 50 and 59 years old in good health.

This clonotype has more than one count but fewer than ten. The J gene is TRBJ2-2, the V gene TRBV7-2; D gene unclear. The germline CDR1 and CDR2 sequences are SGHTA and FQGNSA. The CDR3 spans 15 residues. V lost 5 bases and J lost 11, with 21 bases in between. The CDR3 loop reads CASSAFRTRQPELFF. The CDR3 nucleotides read TGTGCCAGCAGCGCCTTTCGAACCAGACAACCCGAGCTGTTTTTT.

The chain combines TRBV29-1 with TRBJ2-7, with 7 bases lining up with TRBD1. The CDR3 sequence is 13 residues long. The germline gives CDR1 SQVTM, CDR2 ANQGSEA. The junction had 5 bases not matched to a gene; V was cut back by 3 bases and J by 3 bases. Here the CDR3 DNA reads TGCAGCGTTGATATAGGGGGCAACTACGAGCAGTACTTC. This gives the protein CSVDIGGNYEQYF.

This clonotype was found many times. The gene calls are TRBV7-2 and TRBJ2-5; unclear D gene. The V end was cut by 2 bases, the J end by 5 bases, with 3 bases between. This CDR3 has 11 amino acids. CDR1 and CDR2 (germline): SGHTA, FQGNSA. CDR3 sequence (DNA): TGTGCCAGCAGCTTATGGGAGACCCAGTACTTC. Its translation is CASSLWETQYF.

The chain recombines TRBV19 with TRBJ2-7; the match to TRBD2 covers 7 bases. The V segment lost 8 bases and the J segment 2 bases; nucleotides outside the gene matches: 12. Germline V gives CDR1 LNHDA, CDR2 SQIVND (reference sequence). The CDR3 contains 15 residues. The CDR3 bases are TGTGCCAGTGCCTCGGGGAGCGGGATCACCTACGAGCAGTACTTC. Translation: CASASGSGITYEQYF. Full variable domain (remainder filled in from reference TRBV19 and TRBJ2-7): DGGITQSPKYLFRKEGQNVTLSCEQNLNHDAMYWYRQDPGQGLRLIYYSQIVNDFQKGDIAEGYSVSREKKESFPLTVTSAQKNPTAFYLCASASGSGITYEQYFGPGTRLTVT.

The J gene is TRBJ2-7, the V gene TRBV5-6; D is uncertain. CDR1 SGHDT and CDR2 YYEEEE come from the germline V gene. V was pared by 1 base and J by 2 bases, with 7 bases between. The CDR3 is 13 residues long. DNA for the CDR3: TGTGCCAGCAGCTTGATTTATCCCTACGAGCAGTACTTC. This gives the protein CASSLIYPYEQYF.

This clonotype was recorded many times. The CDR3 nucleotides are TGCAGCGTAACCCGGACTAGCTTAACAGATACGCAGTATTTT. Translation gives CSVTRTSLTDTQYF. The chain couples TRBV29-1 to TRBJ2-3; TRBD2 matches 8 bases. Trimming took 6 bases from V and 3 from J; bases not matched to a gene: 8. Germline V gives CDR1 SQVTM, CDR2 ANQGSEA. The CDR3 has 14 residues.

This clonotype has a handful of counts. V is TRBV6-5 and J is TRBJ1-2, with D tentatively TRBD1 (6 bases). Deletions cut 0 bases from V and 4 bases from J, with 15 bases between. CDR1 and CDR2 (germline): MNHEY, SVGAGI. The CDR3 is made up of 16 amino acids. The CDR3 sequence: CASSYSLRGGGYGYTF. Written as DNA, the CDR3 is TGTGCCAGCAGTTACTCCCTCAGGGGAGGGGGCTATGGCTACACCTTC.